These 17 T cell receptor beta chains share one sample of origin, sequenced in a study of CXCR3-negative and CXCR3-positive naive CD8 T cells. For these receptors, no antigen is known. Libraries of TRB cDNA were made by 5' RACE and carried UMIs. From its re-call of the 5' RACE reads, TCRdb lists each CDR3 protein once, without DNA. The sample yields 50,000 to 65,000 distinct CDR3 sequences, of which the top ten take up roughly 0.75%. Findings and caveats of the study: Naive CXCR3-positive cells had TRB CDR3s more hydrophobic than those of CXCR3-negative naive cells.

The sample was naive CXCR3+ CD8+ T cells from blood. The subset was: CD45RO-CCR7+CD27+CD95- naive CD8+ T cells expressing CXCR3 (TNR3+). Receptors were obtained from a human donor in good health. Some clones in this sample may be carry-over from other donors' samples.

This chain's CDR3 is CASLAGGLSGELFF. The chain employs TRBV12-3 or TRBV12-4 and TRBJ2-2; TCRdb indicates TRBD2, and absent DNA this call remains unverified. This CDR3 is built from 14 residues.

V and J are TRBV5-1 and TRBJ2-2. Looked up from germline, CDR1 is SGHRS and CDR2 is YFSETQ. The CDR3 runs to 15 residues. The CDR3 sequence is CASSFEVPNTGELFF.

V usage is TRBV27 and J usage is TRBJ1-1; without DNA, the TCRdb call of TRBD1 cannot be checked. CDR1 MNHEY and CDR2 SMNVEV come from the germline V gene (reference sequence). This CDR3 spans 14 amino acids. The CDR3: CASSFGGMNTEAFF.

The V and J genes are TRBV19 and TRBJ2-5; TCRdb's D gene call, TRBD2, goes unchecked for lack of DNA. The CDR3 runs to 14 residues. Germline CDR1 reads LNHDA; CDR2 reads SQIVND (reference sequence). CDR3 sequence reads: CASTEGPKLETQYF.

This sequence joins TRBV11-3 and TRBJ1-3. The germline CDR1 and CDR2 sequences are SGHNT and YENEEA. The CDR3 has 15 amino acids. CDR3 sequence: CASSRGRASGNTIYF. The whole variable domain, remainder taken from reference TRBV11-3 and TRBJ1-3, is EAGVVQSPRYKIIEKKQPVAFWCNPISGHNTLYWYLQNLGQGPELLIRYENEEAVDDSQLPKDRFSAERLKGVDSTLKIQPAELGDSAVYLCASSRGRASGNTIYFGEGSWLTVV.

The V call is TRBV4-1, the J call TRBJ2-2. The CDR3 loop spans 15 amino acids. Germline lookup yields CDR1 MGHRA and CDR2 YSYEKL. The CDR3 loop reads CASSQDTWNTGELLF.

The chain couples TRBV4-3 to TRBJ1-1. CDR1 is LGHNA and CDR2 is YSLEER in the germline V gene. The CDR3 is 13 residues long. CDR3 loop: CASSQDQDGEAFF.

J is TRBJ2-7 and V is TRBV7-9. The CDR3 has 16 amino acids. Germline loops: CDR1 SEHNR, CDR2 FQNEAQ (reference sequence). The CDR3 here is CASSDSFGRDYYEQYF.

The V gene is TRBV5-1, the J gene TRBJ1-2; TCRdb's D call, TRBD1, is unchecked because there is no DNA. The CDR3 extends over 15 amino acids. In germline, CDR1 is SGHRS, CDR2 YFSETQ. The CDR3: CASSPDGQWVCGYTF.

The chain employs TRBV6-5 and TRBJ1-5; there is no DNA to check the TCRdb D call of TRBD1. Germline V lookup: CDR1 MNHEY, CDR2 SVGAGI. The CDR3 consists of 15 residues. CDR3 in amino acids: CASSPVDGNNQPQHF.

J is TRBJ2-7 and V is TRBV2; TCRdb's assignment of TRBD2 cannot be checked, as there is no DNA. CDR1 is SNHLY and CDR2 is FYNNEI in the germline V gene. This CDR3 has 14 amino acids. CDR3 protein: CASSEALREGWQYF.

The J gene is TRBJ2-5, the V gene TRBV20-1; TCRdb's D call, TRBD1, is unchecked because there is no DNA. Germline CDR1 reads DFQATT; CDR2 reads SNEGSKA (reference sequence). The CDR3 consists of 13 residues. The chain's CDR3 is CSAQPGQNGAQYF.

The V call is TRBV6-6, the J call TRBJ2-7; TCRdb selects TRBD1, and the lack of DNA leaves this call unchecked. Looked up from germline, CDR1 is MNHNY and CDR2 is SVGAGI (reference sequence). The CDR3 is 12 residues long. CDR3 region: CASTPSPGEQYF.

This chain joins TRBV5-1 and TRBJ1-1; TCRdb's D gene call, TRBD1, goes unchecked for lack of DNA. The CDR3 loop spans 16 amino acids. The germline CDR1 and CDR2 sequences are SGHRS and YFSETQ. The CDR3 region is CASSSRDRGGKTEAFF. The entire variable domain, with the rest obtained from reference TRBV5-1 and TRBJ1-1, is as follows: KAGVTQTPRYLIKTRGQQVTLSCSPISGHRSVSWYQQTPGQGLQFLFEYFSETQRNKGNFPGRFSGRQFSNSRSEMNVSTLELGDSALYLCASSSRDRGGKTEAFFGQGTRLTVV.

The V gene is TRBV27, the J gene TRBJ1-2. The germline CDR1 and CDR2 sequences are MNHEY and SMNVEV (reference sequence). The CDR3 runs 15 residues. The chain's CDR3 is CASSIGPQANYGYTF.

CDR3 loop: CSAPGWGQDHPGETQYF. This chain links TRBV29-1 with TRBJ2-5; TCRdb's D gene call, TRBD1, goes unchecked for lack of DNA. From germline, CDR1 is SQVTM and CDR2 ANQGSEA. This CDR3 comprises 17 residues.

The CDR3: CASSHPGTGIYEQYF. This chain connects TRBV28 to TRBJ2-7; no DNA is available, so the TRBD1 call from TCRdb remains unchecked. The CDR3 is 15 amino acids. Germline CDR1 reads MDHEN; CDR2 reads SYDVKM.